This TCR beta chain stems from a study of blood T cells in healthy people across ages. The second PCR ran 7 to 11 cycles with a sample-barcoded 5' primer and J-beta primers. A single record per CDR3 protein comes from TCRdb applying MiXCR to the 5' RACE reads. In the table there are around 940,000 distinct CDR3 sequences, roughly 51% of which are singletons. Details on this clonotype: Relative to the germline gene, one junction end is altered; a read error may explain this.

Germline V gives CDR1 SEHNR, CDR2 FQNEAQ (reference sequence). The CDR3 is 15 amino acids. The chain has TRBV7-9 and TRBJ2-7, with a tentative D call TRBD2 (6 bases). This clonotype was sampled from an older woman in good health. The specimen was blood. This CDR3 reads CASSDGGLLYDEQYF. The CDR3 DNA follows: TGTGCCAGCAGCGACGGGGGACTTTTGTACGACGAGCAGTATTTC.